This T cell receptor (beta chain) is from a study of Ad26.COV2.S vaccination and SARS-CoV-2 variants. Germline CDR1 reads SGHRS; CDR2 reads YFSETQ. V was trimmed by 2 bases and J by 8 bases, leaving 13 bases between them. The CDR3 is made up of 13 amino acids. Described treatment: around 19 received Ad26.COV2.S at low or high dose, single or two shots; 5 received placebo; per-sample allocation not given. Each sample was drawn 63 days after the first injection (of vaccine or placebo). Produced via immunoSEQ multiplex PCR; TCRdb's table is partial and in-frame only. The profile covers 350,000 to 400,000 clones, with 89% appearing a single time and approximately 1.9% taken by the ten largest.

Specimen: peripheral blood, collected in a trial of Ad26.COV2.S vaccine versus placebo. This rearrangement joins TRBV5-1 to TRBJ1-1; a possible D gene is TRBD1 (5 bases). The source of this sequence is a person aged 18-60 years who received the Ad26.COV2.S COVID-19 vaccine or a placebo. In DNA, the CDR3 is TGCGCCAGCAGCTTAGTCGGTCGGGGGGAAGCTTTCTTT. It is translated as CASSLVGRGEAFF.